This T cell receptor beta chain was captured in a study of spatial heterogeneity in lung cancer. Study-level findings and limits: Estimation of coverage gave values of about 7% for alpha and over 12% for beta chains in tumor T cells. Tumor mutation counts were tracked by expanded intratumoral alpha and beta TCR counts.

At least ten counts were recorded for this clonotype. Antigen unknown. Time point meaning: sample taken at primary tumor resection. Using its own MiXCR run on the 5' RACE reads, TCRdb lists one record per CDR3 protein. The sample records tens of thousands of distinct CDR3 sequences, around 4.8% being singletons. V dropped 2 bases and J dropped 0 bases, with 5 bases sitting between them. The length of the CDR3 is 13 residues. CDR1 and CDR2 (germline): SGHTA, FQGTGA. This sample comprised lung tumor tissue, obtained at surgery. The rearrangement joins TRBV7-3 to TRBJ2-7; no reliable D call. This TCR came from a male donor with early-stage non-small cell lung cancer. CDR3 sequence reads: CASSLFPSYEQYF. DNA for the CDR3: TGTGCCAGCAGCTTATTCCCCTCCTACGAGCAGTACTTC. Looking up the rest from reference TRBV7-3 and TRBJ2-7 gives the full variable domain: GAGVSQTPSNKVTEKGKYVELRCDPISGHTALYWYRQSLGQGPEFLIYFQGTGAADDSGLPNDRFFAVRPEGSVSTLKIQRTERGDSAVYLCASSLFPSYEQYFGPGTRLTVT.